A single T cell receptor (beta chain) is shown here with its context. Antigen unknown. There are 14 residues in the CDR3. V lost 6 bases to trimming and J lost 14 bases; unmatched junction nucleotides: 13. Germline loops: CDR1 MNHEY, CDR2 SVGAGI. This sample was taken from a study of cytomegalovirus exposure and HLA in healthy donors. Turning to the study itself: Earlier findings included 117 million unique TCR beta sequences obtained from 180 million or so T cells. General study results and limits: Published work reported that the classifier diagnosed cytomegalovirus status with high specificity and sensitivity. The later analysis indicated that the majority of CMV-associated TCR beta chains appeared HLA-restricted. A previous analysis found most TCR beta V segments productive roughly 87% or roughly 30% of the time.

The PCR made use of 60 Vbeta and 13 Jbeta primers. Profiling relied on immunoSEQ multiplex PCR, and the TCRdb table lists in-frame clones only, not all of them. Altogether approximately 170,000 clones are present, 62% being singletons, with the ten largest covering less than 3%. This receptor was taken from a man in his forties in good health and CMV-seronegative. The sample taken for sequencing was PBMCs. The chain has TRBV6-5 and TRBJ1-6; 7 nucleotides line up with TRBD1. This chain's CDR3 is CASSRQGMLETLHF. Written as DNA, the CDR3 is TGTGCCAGCAGCAGACAGGGTATGTTGGAAACCCTCCACTTT.